Listed below are T cell receptor beta chains from one sample, sequenced in a study of blood T cell repertoires in COVID-19. Profiling relied on immunoSEQ multiplex PCR, and the TCRdb table lists in-frame clones only, not all of them. The data show about 250,000 clones, with approximately 85% seen just once and around 5% held by the top ten. Sequenced: peripheral blood. The receptors here all came from a woman aged 70 to 79 with acute or convalescent COVID-19. Each CDR3 is given with its conserved first and last residue. Fields, in order: D gene, V gene, clone size, J gene, CDR3 DNA, CDR3 protein. The D gene is left open where the match is weak. Expanded clones are given a class, and other clones once, few, many or no size at all.

-,TRBV7-6,-,TRBJ2-7,TGTGCCAGCAGCCTGACAGGAAGCTCCTACGAGCAGTACTTC,CASSLTGSSYEQYF
-,TRBV19,-,TRBJ1-1,TGTGCCAGTAGTAAGGCGGTTATGAACACTGAAGCTTTCTTT,CASSKAVMNTEAFF
TRBD1,TRBV19,-,TRBJ1-5,TGTGCCAGTAGTAAATACGACAGGGCTCTTCAGCCCCAGCATTTT,CASSKYDRALQPQHF
-,TRBV12-3/TRBV12-4,-,TRBJ1-5,TGTGCCAGCAGTTTAACACGCAATCAGCCCCAGCATTTT,CASSLTRNQPQHF
-,TRBV3-1/TRBV3-2,-,TRBJ1-2,TGTGCCAGCAGCCAAGCTGGCAATGATGGCTACACCTTC,CASSQAGNDGYTF
TRBD1,TRBV10-3,-,TRBJ1-2,TGTGCCATCAGTGGACCGGGACAGGGGAAAGATGGCTACACCTTC,CAISGPGQGKDGYTF
-,TRBV6-1,-,TRBJ1-3,TGTGCCAGCAGTGACCAGGCATTCTCTGGAAACACCATATATTTT,CASSDQAFSGNTIYF
TRBD2,TRBV6-2/TRBV6-3,-,TRBJ2-2,TGTGCCAGCAGTTACCGGACAGCGGGGGGCCCCGGGGAGCTGTTTTTT,CASSYRTAGGPGELFF
-,TRBV15,-,TRBJ2-7,TGTGCCACCAGCAGAGATCCGGTAGTCTACGAGCAGTACTTC,CATSRDPVVYEQYF
-,TRBV19,-,TRBJ2-7,TGTGCCAGTAGTATGACGCTAGCCCGTTACGAGCAGTACTTC,CASSMTLARYEQYF
-,TRBV4-2,-,TRBJ2-1,TGTGCCAGCAGCCAAGATGCGGGCCCGTTCTTC,CASSQDAGPFF
TRBD1,TRBV7-2,-,TRBJ2-7,TGTGCCAGCAGCTTAGTAGGCAGGACAGGAACGAACTCCTACGAGCAGTACTTC,CASSLVGRTGTNSYEQYF
-,TRBV19,once,TRBJ1-2,TGTGCCAGTAGCAGGACACAGGGAGGGTACGGCTATGGCTACACCTTC,CASSRTQGGYGYGYTF
-,TRBV10-3,few,TRBJ2-7,TGTGCCATCAGTGAGTCGAGGGAGCGGAACGAGCAGTACTTC,CAISESRERNEQYF
-,TRBV6-5,-,TRBJ1-2,TGTGCCAGCACCCCCCAAGCCTTACACTATGGCTACACCTTC,CASTPQALHYGYTF
-,TRBV25-1,-,TRBJ1-4,TGTGCCAGCAGTGTAGAGTTTAATGAAAAACTGTTTTTT,CASSVEFNEKLFF
-,TRBV12-3/TRBV12-4,once,TRBJ2-4,TGTGCCAGCAGTTTAGGGTCGGACATTCAGTACTTC,CASSLGSDIQYF
TRBD2,TRBV24-1,-,TRBJ2-1,TGTGCCACCAGTGATTTCCGACTAGCGGGGTCTGTCAATGAGCAGTTCTTC,CATSDFRLAGSVNEQFF
-,TRBV30,-,TRBJ1-6,TGTGCCTGGACAGGGATCACGAATTCACCCCTCCACTTT,CAWTGITNSPLHF
-,TRBV6-2/TRBV6-3,-,TRBJ1-2,TGTGCCAGCGGCCCGGGACGGGGGGGATATGGCTACACCTTC,CASGPGRGGYGYTF
-,TRBV6-2/TRBV6-3,-,TRBJ2-7,TGTGCCAGCACCCCCGGGTGGGCCGGGGGCGAGCAGTACTTC,CASTPGWAGGEQYF
-,TRBV9,-,TRBJ2-7,TGTGCCAGCAGCGTAGGCCAGGTGGGCTACGAGCAGTACTTC,CASSVGQVGYEQYF
-,TRBV28,-,TRBJ1-2,TGTGCCACCACAGGGATGCAAGGCTACACCTTC,CATTGMQGYTF
-,TRBV6-1,-,TRBJ1-1,TGTGCCAGCAGTGAATTAGGCAGGGCCGTGGCTTTCTTT,CASSELGRAVAFF
-,TRBV29-1,once,TRBJ1-1,TGCAGCGTTGAACAGATGAACACTGAAGCTTTCTTT,CSVEQMNTEAFF
-,TRBV4-1,-,TRBJ2-2,TGCGCCAGCAGCCAAGGACAGTACCCCGGGGAGCTGTTTTTT,CASSQGQYPGELFF
-,TRBV2,-,TRBJ1-5,TGTGCCAGCACCTTCGGGACATCCAATCAGCCCCAGCATTTT,CASTFGTSNQPQHF
-,TRBV9,-,TRBJ1-4,TGTGCCAGCAGCGCCGAACTCCGAGGCGGAGAAAAACTGTTTTTT,CASSAELRGGEKLFF
-,TRBV6-5,many,TRBJ2-7,TGTGCCAGCACCCCCACAAGGGGAAACTACGAGCAGTACTTC,CASTPTRGNYEQYF
TRBD1,TRBV5-1,-,TRBJ1-1,TGCGCCAGCGCGGGACAGTTGAACACTGAAGCTTTCTTT,CASAGQLNTEAFF
-,TRBV4-1,-,TRBJ1-4,TGCGCCAGCAGCCAAGCCCAACTGTCGGGTGGCCATAAACTGTTTTTT,CASSQAQLSGGHKLFF
-,TRBV30,-,TRBJ1-1,TGTGCCCGGTCGGACAGTCACACTGAAGCTTTCTTT,CARSDSHTEAFF
-,TRBV7-9,-,TRBJ2-2,TGTGCCAGCAGCTTAGCGGGCAGGGTGGCCGGGGAGCTGTTTTTT,CASSLAGRVAGELFF
-,TRBV5-1,-,TRBJ1-2,TGCGCCAGCAGCTTGGGACAACTCTATGGCTACACCTTC,CASSLGQLYGYTF
TRBD1,TRBV6-5,-,TRBJ1-2,TGTGCCAGCAGTTACCGCCAGGGGGGCCTCTATGGCTACACCTTC,CASSYRQGGLYGYTF
TRBD1,TRBV19,-,TRBJ2-5,TGTGCCAGTAGTGGACGGACAGGGGGCAAGGAGACCCAGTACTTC,CASSGRTGGKETQYF
-,TRBV2,-,TRBJ1-2,TGTGCCAGCAGCCAGGTTAACTATGGCTACACCTTC,CASSQVNYGYTF
TRBD1,TRBV5-6,-,TRBJ1-5,TGTGCCAGCAGCACCAGGACAGGGTGGGATGATCAGCCCCAGCATTTT,CASSTRTGWDDQPQHF
-,TRBV3-1/TRBV3-2,-,TRBJ2-1,TGTGCCAGCAGCCCATTACTAGGCGTAAACTACAATGAGCAGTTCTTC,CASSPLLGVNYNEQFF
-,TRBV28,-,TRBJ1-1,TGTGCCAGCAGCCAAGGAAACCGGGTAGGAGCTTTCTTT,CASSQGNRVGAFF
-,TRBV7-2,-,TRBJ1-5,TGTGCCAGCAGCTTACAGGGATCCTATAGCAATCAGCCCCAGCATTTT,CASSLQGSYSNQPQHF
-,TRBV6-4,-,TRBJ2-2,TGTGCCAGCAGTGTTGAGGCAGGGTCCACCGGGGAGCTGTTTTTT,CASSVEAGSTGELFF
TRBD1,TRBV19,-,TRBJ1-1,TGTGCCAGTAGTAGGGGGACAGGGAAGTTTCTGAACACTGAAGCTTTCTTT,CASSRGTGKFLNTEAFF
-,TRBV6-1,few,TRBJ2-7,TGTGCCAGCAGTGAAGACAGGGTTAAGGACGAGCAGTACTTC,CASSEDRVKDEQYF
-,TRBV6-2/TRBV6-3,-,TRBJ1-2,TGTGCCAGCAGTAGACAGACCTATGGCTACACCTTC,CASSRQTYGYTF
TRBD1,TRBV2,-,TRBJ1-1,TGTGCCAGCAGTCCCGGGACAGGGAACACTGAAGCTTTCTTT,CASSPGTGNTEAFF
-,TRBV5-1,-,TRBJ1-4,TGCGCCAGCAGCTTGGATGAATATTCGGGGAATGAAAAACTGTTTTTT,CASSLDEYSGNEKLFF
-,TRBV19,-,TRBJ1-6,TGTGCCAGTCGTAGGGAGGGCGGGAGAAGAGATTCACCCCTCCACTTT,CASRREGGRRDSPLHF
-,TRBV5-4,-,TRBJ2-3,TGTGCCAGCAGCGAGGCCGGCACAGATACGCAGTATTTT,CASSEAGTDTQYF
TRBD1,TRBV2,-,TRBJ1-4,TGTGCCAGCAGTTGGACAGGGGGGACTAATGAAAAACTGTTTTTT,CASSWTGGTNEKLFF
TRBD1,TRBV28,-,TRBJ1-1,TGTGCCAGCAGTCCGACAGGGGGTAACACTGAAGCTTTCTTT,CASSPTGGNTEAFF
TRBD1,TRBV27,few,TRBJ2-1,TGTGCCAGCAGGGGGGACAGGATCTACAATGAGCAGTTCTTC,CASRGDRIYNEQFF
-,TRBV6-5,few,TRBJ2-7,TGTGCCAGCAGTTCCCGGGACAAGACCTACGAGCAGTACTTC,CASSSRDKTYEQYF
TRBD1,TRBV11-1,-,TRBJ2-3,TGTGCCAGCAGTCCTATCAGGGGGACAGATACGCAGTATTTT,CASSPIRGTDTQYF
-,TRBV27,-,TRBJ1-6,TGTGCCAGCAGTTTTATCCGAGTGGGTGGCAGGCTCTCCTATAATTCACCCCTCCACTTT,CASSFIRVGGRLSYNSPLHF
-,TRBV7-2,-,TRBJ2-7,TGTGCCAGCAGCTTACAGGGCAGGGCAGGGTCCTACGAGCAGTACTTC,CASSLQGRAGSYEQYF
-,TRBV6-5,once,TRBJ1-5,TGTGCCAGCAGTTATTCCCTGGACAACAATCAGCCCCAGCATTTT,CASSYSLDNNQPQHF
-,TRBV28,-,TRBJ1-2,TGTGCCAGCAGTTTAAGGGGTGACTATGGCTACACCTTC,CASSLRGDYGYTF
TRBD1,TRBV29-1,once,TRBJ2-7,TGCAGCGTTGTTAAGGGGGCGCTCCCCGAGCAGTACTTC,CSVVKGALPEQYF